This TCR beta chain comes out of a study of monozygotic twins with inflammatory bowel disease. No DNA is given; TCRdb re-called the 5' RACE reads and lists each CDR3 protein once. The table lists roughly 150,000 distinct CDR3 sequences. The CDR3 is 13 residues long. CDR1 and CDR2 from the germline V gene are SGHRS and YFSETQ. A note on this clonotype: Its specificity is not known.

Whole-study findings and limits: Healthy co-twins exceeded IBD patients in TCRbeta diversity as measured by inverse Simpson. Especially with disease activity, IBD patients shared fewer clonotypes with others than healthy twins did.

The chain is built from TRBV5-1 and TRBJ2-5. Sequences were obtained from blood. The TCR sequence derives from a human donor with ulcerative colitis or Crohn's disease, or a healthy co-twin of an affected twin (not recorded which). CDR3 sequence: CASSLDPQETQYF.